In its sample, the clone carrying this T cell receptor beta chain is medium-sized. TCRdb called the 5' RACE reads again in MiXCR, with one record for every CDR3 protein. Of about 6,100 distinct CDR3 sequences listed, about 12% are singletons. Sample time point: sample taken at primary tumor resection. Unsorted whole RNA of tumor, nontumor lung or frozen PBMC was sequenced. The entry originates in a study of spatial heterogeneity in lung cancer. Germline V lookup: CDR1 SNHLY, CDR2 FYNNEI. Trimming removed 11 bases from V and 6 bases from J, with 15 bases in between. This CDR3 has 12 residues. This receptor was obtained from a male donor with early-stage non-small cell lung cancer. Specimen: normal lung tissue next to the tumor, collected at surgery. The rearrangement uses TRBV2 and TRBJ2-3; weak D call: TRBD2 (6 bases). The chain's CDR3 is CASQRASDTQYF. The DNA for the CDR3 is TGTGCCTCCCAGCGGGCCTCGGATACGCAGTATTTT.